What follows are 30 T cell receptor beta chains derived from one specimen sequenced in a study of OX40 agonist ivuxolimab in advanced cancers. Clones were sequenced by immunoSEQ multiplex PCR, and TCRdb holds only the in-frame ones, with some missing. The profile shows about 27,000 clones, around 75% of them singletons. Material: CD4+ or CD8+ T cells sorted from blood, obtained in a trial of the OX40 agonist ivuxolimab. The source of these receptors is an adult with an advanced solid tumor such as melanoma, head and neck, liver or kidney cancer.

There are a few counts of this clone. The chain employs TRBV6-1 and TRBJ1-6; TRBD1 is a possible D gene (5 bases). The CDR3 covers 14 residues. Germline assignment: CDR1 MNHNS and CDR2 SASEGT. Between the trimmed V and J ends, which lost 2 bases and 7 bases, there was a span of 9 bases. The CDR3 nucleotides read TGTGCCAGCAGTGAAAGGGGTAACAATTCACCCCTCCACTTT. Translated: CASSERGNNSPLHF.

This clone was counted a few times. The chain couples TRBV19 to TRBJ2-7, with D maybe TRBD1 (5 bases). Trimming shortened V by 0 bases and J by 7 bases, and 13 bases separated the two germline ends. CDR3 length: 14 amino acids. In germline, CDR1 is LNHDA, CDR2 SQIVND (reference sequence). CDR3 bases: TGTGCCAGTAGTATAGACTTCAGGGTGCGGGAGCAGTACTTC. Translation gives CASSIDFRVREQYF.

This chain joins TRBV18 and TRBJ1-1, with 8 bases that match TRBD1. This CDR3 comprises 13 residues. V was clipped by 3 bases and J by 3 bases; unmatched bases: 0. Germline V gives CDR1 KGHSH, CDR2 LQKENI. The CDR3 loop is CASSPTGDTEAFF. The CDR3 region has the DNA TGTGCCAGCTCACCGACAGGGGACACTGAAGCTTTCTTT.

The chain uses TRBV9 and TRBJ1-4; TRBD1 is a possible D gene (5 bases). The CDR3 length is 15 residues. Germline V gene sequence: CDR1 SGDLS, CDR2 YYNGEE. V lost 4 bases, J lost 0 bases, and 10 bases lay in between. CDR3 region: CASSKTDATNEKLFF. The CDR3 DNA reads as TGTGCCAGCAGCAAGACAGATGCAACTAATGAAAAACTGTTTTTT.

The V call is TRBV18, the J call TRBJ2-2; D is possibly TRBD1 or TRBD2 (5 bases each). The CDR3 is 16 residues long. Germline V gene lookup returns CDR1 KGHSH and CDR2 LQKENI. Trimming removed 8 bases at V and 0 bases at J, with 16 bases between. The CDR3 spells CASPARGGSNTGELFF. In DNA, the CDR3 is TGTGCCAGCCCAGCAAGGGGCGGGTCGAACACCGGGGAGCTGTTTTTT.

This clone has just a few counts. V and J are TRBV5-6 and TRBJ2-2; 8 bases agree with TRBD1. The CDR3 has 19 amino acids. V trimming: 4 bases; J trimming: 5 bases; junction bases outside the gene matches: 19. Germline values: CDR1 SGHDT, CDR2 YYEEEE. The CDR3 loop is CASSRFAYSGQAGTGELFF. CDR3 nucleotides: TGTGCCAGCAGCCGTTTCGCATATTCGGGACAGGCAGGGACCGGGGAGCTGTTTTTT. Variable domain in full (rest from reference TRBV5-6 and TRBJ2-2): DAGVTQSPTHLIKTRGQQVTLRCSPKSGHDTVSWYQQALGQGPQFIFQYYEEEERQRGNFPDRFSGHQFPNYSSELNVNALLLGDSALYLCASSRFAYSGQAGTGELFFGEGSRLTVL.

V is TRBV21-1 and J is TRBJ2-7; the D call in the table, TRBD1, was not verified against the DNA. TRBV21-1 is given as a pseudogene. This CDR3 contains 15 residues. Here the CDR3 reads CASSKYWDTPYEQYF. In nucleotides, the CDR3 is TGTGCCAGCAGCAAATACTGGGACACCCCCTACGAGCAGTACTTC.

This clone was observed a few times. CDR3 sequence (DNA): TGTGCCAGCAGCATCCTTACAGGGTCACTAGCCAAAAACATTCAGTACTTC. Protein: CASSILTGSLAKNIQYF. This chain uses TRBV7-9 with TRBJ2-4; tentative D call: TRBD1 (6 bases). V was pared by 5 bases and J by 0 bases, with 17 bases between. Germline CDR1 is SEHNR and CDR2 is FQNEAQ (reference sequence). The CDR3 is made up of 17 amino acids.

The chain links TRBV19 to TRBJ1-1, with D perhaps TRBD1 (5 bases). Trimming cost V 2 bases and J 4 bases, with 17 bases left between them. This CDR3 region has 16 residues. CDR1 and CDR2 (germline): LNHDA, SQIVND (reference sequence). The CDR3 coding sequence is TGTGCCAGTAGTATACCCTCGGGGGGAAGGGGCACTGAAGCTTTCTTT. Amino acid sequence: CASSIPSGGRGTEAFF.

The rearrangement joins TRBV25-1 to TRBJ1-6; D is undetermined. The CDR3 is 15 amino acids. Germline-derived CDR1 and CDR2 are MGHDK and SYGVNS. V lost 3 bases, J lost 4 bases, and 10 bases lay in between. DNA of the CDR3: TGTGCCAGCAGTGATTTTACCGATTATAATTCACCCCTCCACTTT. This sequence encodes CASSDFTDYNSPLHF.

The V and J genes are TRBV30 and TRBJ2-7; D might be TRBD2 (6 bases). Germline assignment: CDR1 GTSNPN and CDR2 SVGIG (reference sequence). Trimming cost V 4 bases and J 1 base, with 14 bases left between them. The CDR3 spans 14 residues. The CDR3 loop is CAWTQWEASYEQYF. In DNA, the CDR3 is TGTGCCTGGACGCAGTGGGAGGCTTCCTACGAGCAGTACTTC. The entire variable domain, with the rest obtained from reference TRBV30 and TRBJ2-7, is as follows: SQTIHQWPATLVQPVGSPLSLECTVEGTSNPNLYWYRQAAGRGLQLLFYSVGIGQISSEVPQNLSASRPQDRQFILSSKKLLLSDSGFYLCAWTQWEASYEQYFGPGTRLTVT.

The rearrangement links TRBV7-9 to TRBJ2-3, with 8 bases matching TRBD2. V lost 5 bases and J lost 1; bases outside the gene matches: 8. The CDR3 covers 16 residues. CDR1 and CDR2 from the germline V gene are SEHNR and FQNEAQ (reference sequence). The CDR3 sequence: CASSLTLAGRTDTQYF. The CDR3 DNA reads as TGTGCCAGCAGCCTAACCCTAGCGGGCCGCACAGATACGCAGTATTTT.

This rearrangement joins TRBV6-1 to TRBJ1-2; no clear D gene. Germline V gene data show CDR1 as MNHNS and CDR2 as SASEGT. V shed 3 bases and J shed 2 bases, with 7 bases lying between them. CDR3 length: 13 amino acids. This CDR3 reads CASSDNSNYGYTF. Here the CDR3 DNA reads TGTGCCAGCAGTGACAACAGCAACTATGGCTACACCTTC.

This clone turned up a few times. The V gene is TRBV11-1, the J gene TRBJ2-2, with D hard to call. The CDR3 totals 14 residues. The germline V gene has CDR1 SGHAT and CDR2 FQDESV (reference sequence). Between the trimmed V and J ends, which lost 3 bases and 2 bases, there was a span of 7 bases. The CDR3 region is CASSLAYNTGELFF. CDR3 nucleotide sequence: TGTGCCAGCAGCTTGGCTTATAACACCGGGGAGCTGTTTTTT.

V usage is TRBV19 and J usage is TRBJ2-7; D possibly corresponds to TRBD1 (5 bases). Per germline, CDR1 LNHDA and CDR2 SQIVND (reference sequence). The CDR3 consists of 12 residues. The V end was cut by 2 bases, the J end by 5 bases, with 7 bases between. The CDR3 DNA reads TGTGCCAGTAGTATACGCAGGGACGAGCAGTACTTC. Translation: CASSIRRDEQYF. The entire variable domain, with the rest obtained from reference TRBV19 and TRBJ2-7, is as follows: DGGITQSPKYLFRKEGQNVTLSCEQNLNHDAMYWYRQDPGQGLRLIYYSQIVNDFQKGDIAEGYSVSREKKESFPLTVTSAQKNPTAFYLCASSIRRDEQYFGPGTRLTVT.

The V call is TRBV30, the J call TRBJ1-1; tentatively, D is TRBD1 (6 bases). Trimming removed 2 bases from V and 1 base from J, with 14 bases in between. The germline V gene encodes CDR1 GTSNPN and CDR2 SVGIG (reference sequence). The CDR3 covers 15 residues. The CDR3 protein is CAWSPSLGQNTEAFF. The CDR3 DNA reads TGTGCCTGGAGTCCTTCATTGGGACAGAACACTGAAGCTTTCTTT.

This chain connects TRBV18 to TRBJ2-6; perhaps D is TRBD1 or TRBD2 (5 bases each). Trimming took 3 bases from V and 0 from J, leaving 12 bases between them. The CDR3 has 17 amino acids. Germline loops: CDR1 KGHSH, CDR2 LQKENI. DNA for the CDR3: TGTGCCAGCTCACCGACCCTGGGGGACTCTGGGGCCAACGTCCTGACTTTC. Protein sequence: CASSPTLGDSGANVLTF.

A single count supports this clone. J is TRBJ1-6 and V is TRBV6-1; the match to TRBD1 covers 11 bases. Looked up from germline, CDR1 is MNHNS and CDR2 is SASEGT. V was pared by 4 bases and J by 10 bases, with 12 bases of the junction left unmatched. The CDR3 has 17 residues. The CDR3 loop is CASSVSSGGTGGSPLHF. The CDR3 DNA reads TGTGCCAGCAGTGTTTCCTCAGGGGGGACAGGGGGATCACCCCTCCACTTT.

The V gene is TRBV29-1, the J gene TRBJ1-5; D unresolved. Trimming removed 6 bases from V and 4 bases from J, with 13 bases in between. Per germline, CDR1 SQVTM and CDR2 ANQGSEA. The CDR3 runs 13 residues. The CDR3 bases are TGCAGCGTCGGGCCCGGGCCGAATCAGCCCCAGCATTTT. As protein: CSVGPGPNQPQHF.

This sequence joins TRBV28 and TRBJ2-1; 10 nucleotides agree with TRBD2. This CDR3 comprises 14 residues. With 4 bases clipped from V and 6 bases from J, the junction kept 3 bases outside the gene matches. The V gene's germline CDR1 is MDHEN and CDR2 SYDVKM. The CDR3 sequence is CASSSLAGVNEQFF. DNA of the CDR3: TGTGCCAGCAGTTCCCTAGCGGGGGTCAATGAGCAGTTCTTC.

V and J are TRBV5-1 and TRBJ1-2; weak D call: TRBD1 (5 bases). The CDR3 totals 13 residues. Trimming pared 1 base from V and 2 bases from J, leaving 6 bases between. Per germline, CDR1 SGHRS and CDR2 YFSETQ. The CDR3 is CASSLSGNYGYTF. The DNA of the CDR3 is TGCGCCAGCAGCTTGTCAGGGAACTATGGCTACACCTTC.

This clone was counted between two and nine times. V and J are TRBV6-6 and TRBJ1-4; unclear D gene. V was clipped by 2 bases and J by 0 bases, with 4 bases between them. The germline gives CDR1 MNHNY, CDR2 SVGAGI (reference sequence). The CDR3 spans 14 residues. The CDR3 sequence is CASSYGPTNEKLFF. For the CDR3, the DNA is TGTGCCAGCAGTTACGGTCCAACTAATGAAAAACTGTTTTTT.

This clone is a singleton in its sample. The chain combines TRBV28 with TRBJ1-5, with a weak D call TRBD1 (6 bases). The CDR3 consists of 12 residues. Trimming cost V 6 bases and J 6 bases, with 9 bases left between them. Germline CDR1 MDHEN, CDR2 SYDVKM. DNA for the CDR3: TGTGCCAGCAGACAGGGACTTCAGCCCCAGCATTTT. The encoded protein is CASRQGLQPQHF.

The J gene is TRBJ2-3, the V gene TRBV7-7; D perhaps matches TRBD1 (7 bases). Germline V lookup: CDR1 SSHAT, CDR2 FNYEAQ (reference sequence). The CDR3 runs 15 residues. V was trimmed by 5 bases and J by 3 bases, leaving 15 bases between them. As DNA, the CDR3 is TGTGCCAGCAGCCCAGGGGCAGGGGGGACAGATACGCAGTATTTT. This encodes CASSPGAGGTDTQYF.

The genes are TRBV18 and TRBJ2-7; no clear D. The V gene's germline CDR1 is KGHSH and CDR2 LQKENI. The length of the CDR3 is 13 residues. V lost 0 bases to trimming and J lost 5 bases, with 8 bases between them. For the CDR3, the DNA is TGTGCCAGCTCACCACCGGGGTCGGACGAGCAGTACTTC. The encoded protein is CASSPPGSDEQYF. The full variable domain, its missing parts supplied by reference TRBV18 and TRBJ2-7, is NAGVMQNPRHLVRRRGQEARLRCSPMKGHSHVYWYRQLPEEGLKFMVYLQKENIIDESGMPKERFSAEFPKEGPSILRIQQVVRGDSAAYFCASSPPGSDEQYFGPGTRLTVT.

The chain couples TRBV6-1 to TRBJ1-1; 7 bases align to TRBD1. After removal of 2 bases from V and 10 bases from J, the junction contained 1 base not matched to a gene. This CDR3 is built from 11 residues. The germline V gene encodes CDR1 MNHNS and CDR2 SASEGT. CDR3 DNA sequence: TGTGCCAGCAGTGAACGACAGGGAGCTTTCTTT. Protein sequence: CASSERQGAFF.

The chain has TRBV10-3 and TRBJ1-6, with 9 bases identical to TRBD1. Germline V gene data show CDR1 as ENHRY and CDR2 as SYGVKD. The CDR3 runs to 15 residues. The V segment lost 4 bases and the J segment 10 bases; nucleotides outside the gene matches: 8. CDR3 protein: CAISGGQGFSSPLHF. The CDR3 DNA sequence: TGTGCCATCAGTGGGGGACAGGGCTTTTCGTCACCCCTCCACTTT.

There are a few counts of this clone. The chain carries TRBV19 and TRBJ1-6; perhaps TRBD1 as D (6 bases). Per the germline V gene, CDR1 is LNHDA and CDR2 is SQIVND (reference sequence). V was clipped by 6 bases and J by 6 bases, with 21 bases between them. The CDR3 loop spans 17 amino acids. CDR3 nucleotides: TGTGCCAGTAGCCAGGGGCGTGCGGGGGCGGTTAATTCACCCCTCCACTTT. Its translation: CASSQGRAGAVNSPLHF. Together with reference TRBV19 and TRBJ1-6, the CDR3 gives the full variable domain: DGGITQSPKYLFRKEGQNVTLSCEQNLNHDAMYWYRQDPGQGLRLIYYSQIVNDFQKGDIAEGYSVSREKKESFPLTVTSAQKNPTAFYLCASSQGRAGAVNSPLHFGNGTRLTVT.

The chain joins TRBV14 to TRBJ2-1; D perhaps matches TRBD1 (5 bases). Per the germline V gene, CDR1 is SGHDN and CDR2 is FVKESK. V dropped 4 bases and J dropped 6 bases, with 19 bases sitting between them. The CDR3 totals 16 residues. CDR3 sequence: CASSRTKRGLINEQFF. The CDR3 region has the DNA TGTGCCAGCAGCCGGACCAAAAGGGGCCTTATCAATGAGCAGTTCTTC.

Written as DNA, the CDR3 is TGTGCCAGCAGTGTCCTAGCGGGGTTATCAGAGCAGTTCTTC. Translation: CASSVLAGLSEQFF. The chain couples TRBV2 to TRBJ2-1; TRBD2 aligns across 9 bases. The CDR3 loop spans 14 amino acids. Germline V gives CDR1 SNHLY, CDR2 FYNNEI. V lost 4 bases and J lost 10; bases outside the gene matches: 8.